This TCR beta chain came from a study of OX40 agonist ivuxolimab in advanced cancers. As for the study more broadly: Ivuxolimab was a fully human IgG2 agonistic monoclonal antibody targeting the costimulatory receptor OX40 (CD134). Intravenous ivuxolimab was administered to patients every 2 weeks at six dose levels: 0.01, 0.1, 0.3, 1.5, 3 and 10 mg/kg. Among the 52 dose-escalation patients, approximately 20 had hepatocellular carcinoma, about 15 melanoma, 9 renal cell carcinoma and 9 head and neck cancer. The dose-escalation cohort was about 83% male with a mean age of approximately 59 years, ranging from 23 to 79. Prior anti-PD-1, anti-PD-L1 or anti-CTLA-4 therapy was permitted, and checkpoint inhibitors had been received by less than 45% of dose-escalation patients. Partial responses occurred in three dose-escalation patients: two with cutaneous melanoma and one with hepatocellular carcinoma. The point of sequencing TCRbeta in the periphery was to test whether ivuxolimab changed TCR sequence diversity and drove clonal T-cell expansion. The paper describes the monotherapy dose-escalation part (N ≈ 52 patients) of the phase I trial of ivuxolimab.

Trimmed from V: 5 bases; trimmed from J: 5 bases; junction bases lacking a gene match: 9. From the germline V gene, CDR1 is SGHTA and CDR2 is FQGTGA. From the cysteine through the phenylalanine, the CDR3 covers 16 amino acids. The sequence is cut down to CDR3 DNA, 48 bases in frame from base 1. This clone was seen just once. This clone's antigen is unknown. Base qualities were left out, and no much larger clone turns up one base away. Genomic DNA was isolated from the sorted cells so that the TCRbeta CDR3 region could be sequenced. The immunoSEQ Assay was used to sequence the TCRbeta CDR3 regions. TCRdb holds this immuneACCESS table with in-frame rearrangements only. Some clones are missing; in checked studies, unresolved V genes explain under half, and the rest has no known cause. For this sample there are around 69,000 clones; around 87% appear just once. The top ten hold 2% to 3% of the sample. The investigation overall reported the following: Which antigens the clonally expanded peripheral T cells were specific for was not determined. Low levels of normalized T-cell clonal expansion were also seen in some nonresponding patients. After ivuxolimab, expanded clones were on average more numerous among CD8+ T cells than among CD4+ T cells. At doses of 0.1 to 3.0 mg/kg, clonal expansion of both CD4+ and CD8+ T cells in blood was seen between baseline and week 6. In the 0.1-3.0 mg/kg groups, partial responders were among the patients with the lowest normalized peripheral clonal expansion, particularly in CD8+ T cells.

Patients with autoimmune disease history or receiving systemic immunosuppression were excluded from the trial. Peripheral blood for TCR sequencing was collected from all dose cohorts at baseline, on cycle 4 day 1, and on cycle 7 day 1. The samples were drawn from a first-in-human, open-label, multicenter phase I dose-escalation trial of ivuxolimab. Adults with locally advanced or metastatic melanoma, renal cell carcinoma, hepatocellular carcinoma or head and neck squamous cell carcinoma were enrolled in the trial. CD4+ and CD8+ T cells were sorted separately from peripheral blood before TCR sequencing.

This chain is built from TRBV7-3 and TRBJ1-5, with TRBD1 identical over 10 junction bases. This clonotype was obtained from an adult with an advanced solid tumor such as melanoma, head and neck, liver or kidney cancer. The specimen comprised CD4+ or CD8+ T cells sorted from blood, sampled in a trial of the OX40 agonist ivuxolimab. The DNA sequence is as follows: TGTGCCAGCAGCACGTACCGGGACAGGGGTGATCAGCCCCAGCATTTT. Its coded protein is CASSTYRDRGDQPQHF. Extended through the reference TRBV7-3 and TRBJ1-5 proteins, this CDR3 yields the full variable domain: GAGVSQTPSNKVTEKGKYVELRCDPISGHTALYWYRQSLGQGPEFLIYFQGTGAADDSGLPNDRFFAVRPEGSVSTLKIQRTERGDSAVYLCASSTYRDRGDQPQHFGDGTRLSIL.